Listed below are T cell receptor beta chains from one sample, sequenced in a study of a mutant IDH1 vaccine in newly diagnosed glioma. The method was immunoSEQ multiplex PCR; TCRdb's version includes in-frame clones alone and lacks a portion of them. Seen here are tens of thousands of clones, 65% observed once, and the top ten hold around 4.8%. No antigen has been identified for these receptors. The specimen was peripheral blood mononuclear cells (PBMCs), collected from a glioma patient whose treatment included an IDH1 peptide vaccine. These receptors all stem from a man in his forties with glioma. Some clones in this sample may be carry-over from other donors' samples. The CDR3 runs from the conserved cysteine through the conserved F or W. Fields, in order: V gene, J gene, D gene, clone size, CDR3 protein, CDR3 DNA. A D gene is named only where the DNA matches it firmly. Expanded clones are given a class, and other clones once, few, many or no size at all.

v_gene: TRBV13
j_gene: TRBJ2-7
d_gene: NA
abundance: NA
CDR3aa: CASSHPGGTGSYEQYF
CDR3nt: TGTGCCAGCAGCCACCCGGGGGGGACAGGCTCGTACGAGCAGTACTTC

v_gene: TRBV18
j_gene: TRBJ2-3
d_gene: TRBD2
abundance: few
CDR3aa: CASSPSGGADTQYF
CDR3nt: TGTGCCAGCTCACCTAGCGGGGGTGCAGATACGCAGTATTTT

v_gene: TRBV5-1
j_gene: TRBJ2-7
d_gene: NA
abundance: NA
CDR3aa: CASSTLTGSYEQYF
CDR3nt: TGCGCCAGCAGCACCTTAACAGGGTCCTACGAGCAGTACTTC

v_gene: TRBV6-5
j_gene: TRBJ2-2
d_gene: NA
abundance: few
CDR3aa: CASSYEGRIHTGELFF
CDR3nt: TGTGCCAGCAGTTACGAGGGGCGTATACACACCGGGGAGCTGTTTTTT

v_gene: TRBV10-3
j_gene: TRBJ1-2
d_gene: NA
abundance: NA
CDR3aa: CAISDLNNYGYTF
CDR3nt: TGTGCCATCAGTGACTTGAATAACTATGGCTACACCTTC

v_gene: TRBV11-2
j_gene: TRBJ2-7
d_gene: TRBD1
abundance: NA
CDR3aa: CASSRDRERAYF
CDR3nt: TGTGCCAGCAGCCGAGACAGGGAGAGAGCCTACTTC

v_gene: TRBV5-1
j_gene: TRBJ2-5
d_gene: NA
abundance: NA
CDR3aa: CASSKGSQETQYF
CDR3nt: TGCGCCAGCAGCAAGGGGTCCCAAGAGACCCAGTACTTC

v_gene: TRBV19
j_gene: TRBJ1-5
d_gene: NA
abundance: NA
CDR3aa: CASSTGSHSNQPQHF
CDR3nt: TGTGCCAGTAGTACAGGATCCCACAGCAATCAGCCCCAGCATTTT

v_gene: TRBV18
j_gene: TRBJ2-3
d_gene: NA
abundance: few
CDR3aa: CASLSADTQYF
CDR3nt: TGTGCCAGCCTCAGTGCAGATACGCAGTATTTT

v_gene: TRBV7-9
j_gene: TRBJ1-4
d_gene: TRBD1
abundance: NA
CDR3aa: CASSTYLSGGTNEKLFF
CDR3nt: TGTGCCAGCAGCACCTACCTCTCAGGGGGCACTAATGAAAAACTGTTTTTT

v_gene: TRBV5-4
j_gene: TRBJ1-6
d_gene: TRBD1
abundance: NA
CDR3aa: CASSPDRGISYNSPLHF
CDR3nt: TGTGCCAGCAGCCCCGACAGGGGGATTTCCTATAATTCACCCCTCCACTTT

v_gene: TRBV9
j_gene: TRBJ2-5
d_gene: TRBD2
abundance: NA
CDR3aa: CASSPLGTRKETQYF
CDR3nt: TGTGCCAGCAGCCCCCTTGGGACTAGGAAAGAGACCCAGTACTTC

v_gene: TRBV2
j_gene: TRBJ2-3
d_gene: NA
abundance: NA
CDR3aa: CASSGQSTDTQYF
CDR3nt: TGTGCCAGCAGTGGACAGAGCACAGATACGCAGTATTTT

v_gene: TRBV9
j_gene: TRBJ1-5
d_gene: NA
abundance: NA
CDR3aa: CASSVGSGEQPQHF
CDR3nt: TGTGCCAGCAGCGTAGGGTCGGGGGAACAGCCCCAGCATTTT

v_gene: TRBV7-9
j_gene: TRBJ2-4
d_gene: NA
abundance: NA
CDR3aa: CASSLALGDWSTKNIQYF
CDR3nt: TGTGCCAGCAGCTTAGCCCTTGGGGACTGGTCCACCAAAAACATTCAGTACTTC

v_gene: TRBV10-3
j_gene: TRBJ2-5
d_gene: NA
abundance: once
CDR3aa: CAIGRNQETQYF
CDR3nt: TGTGCCATCGGTAGGAACCAAGAGACCCAGTACTTC

v_gene: TRBV7-2
j_gene: TRBJ1-2
d_gene: NA
abundance: NA
CDR3aa: CASSSHMSLGGYTF
CDR3nt: TGTGCCAGCAGCTCCCACATGTCCCTAGGTGGCTACACCTTC

v_gene: TRBV6-5
j_gene: TRBJ1-2
d_gene: NA
abundance: NA
CDR3aa: CASRVEGVAYGYTF
CDR3nt: TGTGCCAGCAGGGTGGAGGGGGTTGCCTATGGCTACACCTTC

v_gene: TRBV14
j_gene: TRBJ2-1
d_gene: TRBD2
abundance: few
CDR3aa: CASSQASRGVPWEQFF
CDR3nt: TGTGCCAGCAGCCAAGCCTCGCGGGGGGTCCCATGGGAGCAGTTCTTC

v_gene: TRBV9
j_gene: TRBJ1-5
d_gene: NA
abundance: NA
CDR3aa: CASSAGSSNQPQHF
CDR3nt: TGTGCCAGCAGCGCTGGGTCGAGCAATCAGCCCCAGCATTTT

v_gene: TRBV30
j_gene: TRBJ2-1
d_gene: NA
abundance: NA
CDR3aa: CAWSVTSAEASFF
CDR3nt: TGTGCCTGGAGTGTAACCTCAGCAGAGGCCTCGTTCTTC

v_gene: TRBV15
j_gene: TRBJ1-2
d_gene: NA
abundance: NA
CDR3aa: CATSRAGGYTF
CDR3nt: TGTGCCACCAGCAGAGCGGGTGGCTACACCTTC

v_gene: TRBV10-2
j_gene: TRBJ2-7
d_gene: TRBD1
abundance: few
CDR3aa: CASSEAGTGHPREQYF
CDR3nt: TGCGCCAGCAGTGAGGCCGGGACAGGGCACCCCAGAGAGCAGTACTTC

v_gene: TRBV21-1
j_gene: TRBJ2-7
d_gene: NA
abundance: NA
CDR3aa: CASYVGHQF
CDR3nt: TGTGCCAGTTATGTCGGGCACCAGTTC

v_gene: TRBV11-3
j_gene: TRBJ1-5
d_gene: NA
abundance: NA
CDR3aa: CASSGLRNQPQHF
CDR3nt: TGTGCCAGCAGCGGGTTGCGAAATCAGCCCCAGCATTTT

v_gene: TRBV19
j_gene: TRBJ1-4
d_gene: NA
abundance: NA
CDR3aa: CASSIDPAADGREKLFF
CDR3nt: TGTGCCAGTAGTATAGATCCGGCCGCTGACGGACGCGAAAAACTGTTTTTT

v_gene: TRBV7-3
j_gene: TRBJ2-5
d_gene: NA
abundance: once
CDR3aa: CASSPGSQQTQYF
CDR3nt: TGTGCCAGCAGCCCAGGGTCCCAGCAGACCCAGTACTTC

v_gene: TRBV6-6
j_gene: TRBJ2-7
d_gene: TRBD1
abundance: few
CDR3aa: CASSPRQGYEQYF
CDR3nt: TGTGCCAGCAGTCCAAGACAGGGCTACGAGCAGTACTTC

v_gene: TRBV29-1
j_gene: TRBJ2-5
d_gene: NA
abundance: once
CDR3aa: CSVGYNQETQYF
CDR3nt: TGCAGCGTTGGATACAATCAAGAGACCCAGTACTTC

v_gene: TRBV5-1
j_gene: TRBJ2-7
d_gene: TRBD2
abundance: once
CDR3aa: CASSSRGAGGSYEQYF
CDR3nt: TGCGCCAGCAGCTCACGAGGAGCGGGGGGAAGCTACGAGCAGTACTTC

v_gene: TRBV11-2
j_gene: TRBJ1-3
d_gene: NA
abundance: NA
CDR3aa: CASSKLHIGSPGNTIYF
CDR3nt: TGTGCCAGCAGCAAGTTACATATTGGATCACCTGGAAACACCATATATTTT

v_gene: TRBV5-6
j_gene: TRBJ2-7
d_gene: TRBD1
abundance: NA
CDR3aa: CASSFTGVYEQYF
CDR3nt: TGTGCCAGCAGCTTTACAGGGGTCTACGAGCAGTACTTC